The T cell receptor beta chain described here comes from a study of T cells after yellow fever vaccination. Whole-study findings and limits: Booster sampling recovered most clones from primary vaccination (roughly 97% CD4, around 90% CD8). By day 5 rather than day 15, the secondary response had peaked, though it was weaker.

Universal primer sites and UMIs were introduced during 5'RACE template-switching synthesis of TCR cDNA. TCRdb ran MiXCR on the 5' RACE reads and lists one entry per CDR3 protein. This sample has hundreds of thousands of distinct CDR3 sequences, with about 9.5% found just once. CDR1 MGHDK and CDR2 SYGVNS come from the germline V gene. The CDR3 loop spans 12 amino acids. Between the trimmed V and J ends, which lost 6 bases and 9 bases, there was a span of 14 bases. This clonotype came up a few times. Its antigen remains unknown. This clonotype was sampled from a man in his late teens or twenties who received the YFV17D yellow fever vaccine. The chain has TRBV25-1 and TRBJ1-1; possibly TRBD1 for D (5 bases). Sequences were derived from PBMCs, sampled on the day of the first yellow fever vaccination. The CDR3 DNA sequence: TGTGCCAGCAGGACAGCGGGACCCAAAGCTTTCTTT. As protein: CASRTAGPKAFF.